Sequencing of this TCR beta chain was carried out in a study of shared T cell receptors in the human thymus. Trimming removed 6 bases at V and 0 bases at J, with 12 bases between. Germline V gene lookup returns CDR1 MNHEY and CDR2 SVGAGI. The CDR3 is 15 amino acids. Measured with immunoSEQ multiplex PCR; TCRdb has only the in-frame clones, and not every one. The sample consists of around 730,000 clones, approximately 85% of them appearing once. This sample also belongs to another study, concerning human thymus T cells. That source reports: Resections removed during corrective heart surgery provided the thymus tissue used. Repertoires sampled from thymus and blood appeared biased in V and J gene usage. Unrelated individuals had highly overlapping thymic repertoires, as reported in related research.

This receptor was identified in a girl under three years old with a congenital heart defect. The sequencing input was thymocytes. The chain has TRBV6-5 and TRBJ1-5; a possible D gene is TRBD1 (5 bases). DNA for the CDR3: TGTGCCAGCAGATCCGACAGATCTAGCAATCAGCCCCAGCATTTT. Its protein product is CASRSDRSSNQPQHF.